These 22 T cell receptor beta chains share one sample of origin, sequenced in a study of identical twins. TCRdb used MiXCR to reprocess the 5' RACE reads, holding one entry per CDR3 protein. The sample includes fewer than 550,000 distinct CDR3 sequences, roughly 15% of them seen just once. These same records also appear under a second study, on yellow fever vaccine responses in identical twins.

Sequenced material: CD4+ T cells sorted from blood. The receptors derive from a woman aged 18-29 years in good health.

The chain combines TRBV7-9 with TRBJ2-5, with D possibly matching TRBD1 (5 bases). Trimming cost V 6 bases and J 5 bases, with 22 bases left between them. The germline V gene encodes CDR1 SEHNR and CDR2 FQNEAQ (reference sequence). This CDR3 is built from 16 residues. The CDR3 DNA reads TGTGCCAGCAGATCTACAGGTGATCGGTTGGGTGAGACCCAGTACTTC. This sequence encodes CASRSTGDRLGETQYF.

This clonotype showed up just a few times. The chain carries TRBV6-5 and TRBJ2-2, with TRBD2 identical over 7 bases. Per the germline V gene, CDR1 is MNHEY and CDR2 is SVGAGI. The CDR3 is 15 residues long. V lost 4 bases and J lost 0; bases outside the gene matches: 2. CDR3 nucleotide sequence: TGTGCCAGCAGTTGGCTAGCGGCGAACACCGGGGAGCTGTTTTTT. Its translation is CASSWLAANTGELFF.

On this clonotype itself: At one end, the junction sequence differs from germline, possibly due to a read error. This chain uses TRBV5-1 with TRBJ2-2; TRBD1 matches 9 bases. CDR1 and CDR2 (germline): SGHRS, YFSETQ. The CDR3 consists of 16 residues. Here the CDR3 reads CASSWGTGTNTGELFF. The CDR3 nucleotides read TGCGCCAGCAGCTGGGGGACAGGGACGAACACTGGGGAGCTGTTTTTT.

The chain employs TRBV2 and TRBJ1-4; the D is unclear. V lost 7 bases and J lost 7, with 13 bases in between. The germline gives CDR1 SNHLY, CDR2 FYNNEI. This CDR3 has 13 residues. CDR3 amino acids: CASMSGSGEKLFF. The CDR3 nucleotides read TGTGCCAGCATGTCAGGCAGCGGTGAAAAACTGTTTTTT.

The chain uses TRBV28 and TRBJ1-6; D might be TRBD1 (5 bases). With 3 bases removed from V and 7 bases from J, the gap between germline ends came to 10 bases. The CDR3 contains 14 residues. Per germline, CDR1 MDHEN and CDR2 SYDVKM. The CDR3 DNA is TGTGCCAGCAGTTTGGGGCGGAAAAATTCACCCCTCCACTTT. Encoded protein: CASSLGRKNSPLHF.

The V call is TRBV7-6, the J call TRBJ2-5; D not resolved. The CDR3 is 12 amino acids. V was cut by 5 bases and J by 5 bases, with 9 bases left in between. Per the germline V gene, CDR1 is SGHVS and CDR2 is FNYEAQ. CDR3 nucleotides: TGTGCCAGCAGCCCGTTTAGTGAGACCCAGTACTTC. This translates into CASSPFSETQYF.

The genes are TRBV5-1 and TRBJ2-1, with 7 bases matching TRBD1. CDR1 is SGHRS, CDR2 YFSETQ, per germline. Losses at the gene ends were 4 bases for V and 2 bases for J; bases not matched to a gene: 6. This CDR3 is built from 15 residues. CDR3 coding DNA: TGCGCCAGCAGCGCCCGGGACAGCCCCTACAATGAGCAGTTCTTC. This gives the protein CASSARDSPYNEQFF.

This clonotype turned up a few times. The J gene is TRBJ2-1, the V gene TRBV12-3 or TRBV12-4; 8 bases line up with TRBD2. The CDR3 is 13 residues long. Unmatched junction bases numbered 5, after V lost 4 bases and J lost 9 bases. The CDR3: CASSSRRGGEQFF. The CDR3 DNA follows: TGTGCCAGCAGTTCAAGACGGGGGGGTGAGCAGTTCTTC.

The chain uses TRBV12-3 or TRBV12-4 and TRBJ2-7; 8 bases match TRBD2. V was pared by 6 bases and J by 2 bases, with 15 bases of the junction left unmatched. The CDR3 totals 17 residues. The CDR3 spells CASSTIAGTSGTYEQYF. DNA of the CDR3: TGTGCCAGCAGCACCATCGCGGGCACTAGCGGTACCTACGAGCAGTACTTC.

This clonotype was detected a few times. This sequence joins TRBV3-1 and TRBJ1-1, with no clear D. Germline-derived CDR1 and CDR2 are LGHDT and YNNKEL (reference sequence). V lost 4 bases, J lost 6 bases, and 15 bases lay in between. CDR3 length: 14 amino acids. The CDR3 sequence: CASSPYSGSAEAFF. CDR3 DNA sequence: TGTGCCAGCAGCCCATACTCAGGTTCCGCTGAAGCTTTCTTT.

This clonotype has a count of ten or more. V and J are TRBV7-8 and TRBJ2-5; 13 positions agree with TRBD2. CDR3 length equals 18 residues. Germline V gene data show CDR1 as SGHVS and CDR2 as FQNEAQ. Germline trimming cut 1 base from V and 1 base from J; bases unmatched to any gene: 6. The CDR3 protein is CASSLGLAGGDIQETQYF. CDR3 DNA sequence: TGTGCCAGCAGCTTAGGACTAGCGGGGGGAGACATCCAAGAGACCCAGTACTTC.

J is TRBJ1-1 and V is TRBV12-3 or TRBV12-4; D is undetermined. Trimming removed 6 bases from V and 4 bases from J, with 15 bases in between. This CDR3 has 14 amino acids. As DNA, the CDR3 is TGTGCCAGCAGCCAACGTCTTAGGGTCACTGAAGCTTTCTTT. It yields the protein CASSQRLRVTEAFF.

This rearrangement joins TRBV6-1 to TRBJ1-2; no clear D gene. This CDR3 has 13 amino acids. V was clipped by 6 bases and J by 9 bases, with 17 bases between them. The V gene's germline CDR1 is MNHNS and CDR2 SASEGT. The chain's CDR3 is CASSPSSLRSYTF. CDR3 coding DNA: TGTGCCAGCAGCCCCTCCTCCCTGAGGAGCTACACCTTC.

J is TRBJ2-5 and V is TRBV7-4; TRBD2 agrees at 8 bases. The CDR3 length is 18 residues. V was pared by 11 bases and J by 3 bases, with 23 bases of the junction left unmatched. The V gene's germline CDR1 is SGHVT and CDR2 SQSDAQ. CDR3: CAFCYRGGRLAPKETQYF. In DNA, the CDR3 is TGTGCCTTCTGTTACCGGGGGGGCCGTTTAGCCCCCAAAGAGACCCAGTACTTC.

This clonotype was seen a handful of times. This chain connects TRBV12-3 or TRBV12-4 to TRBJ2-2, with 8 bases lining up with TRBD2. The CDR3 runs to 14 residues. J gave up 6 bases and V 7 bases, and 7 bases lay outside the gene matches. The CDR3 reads CASTRVAGPGELFF. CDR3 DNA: TGTGCCAGCACTAGGGTAGCGGGGCCCGGGGAGCTGTTTTTT.

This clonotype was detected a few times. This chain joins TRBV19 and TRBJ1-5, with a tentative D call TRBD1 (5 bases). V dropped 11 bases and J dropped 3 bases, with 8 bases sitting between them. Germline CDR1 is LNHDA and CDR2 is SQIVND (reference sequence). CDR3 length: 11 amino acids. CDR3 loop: CAGGSNQPQHF. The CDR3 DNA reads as TGTGCCGGGGGATCCAATCAGCCCCAGCATTTT. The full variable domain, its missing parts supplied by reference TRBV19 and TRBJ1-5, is DGGITQSPKYLFRKEGQNVTLSCEQNLNHDAMYWYRQDPGQGLRLIYYSQIVNDFQKGDIAEGYSVSREKKESFPLTVTSAQKNPTAFYLCAGGSNQPQHFGDGTRLSIL.

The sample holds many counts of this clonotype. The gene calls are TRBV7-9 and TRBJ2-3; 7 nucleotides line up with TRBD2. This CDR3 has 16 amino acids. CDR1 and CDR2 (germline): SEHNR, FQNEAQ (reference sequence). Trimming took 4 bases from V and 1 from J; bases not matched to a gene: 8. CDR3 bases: TGTGCCAGCAGCTCGGGATTAGCGGGCCGCACAGATACGCAGTATTTT. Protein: CASSSGLAGRTDTQYF. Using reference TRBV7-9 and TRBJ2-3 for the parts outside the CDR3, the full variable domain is DTGVSQNPRHKITKRGQNVTFRCDPISEHNRLYWYRQTLGQGPEFLTYFQNEAQLEKSRLLSDRFSAERPKGSFSTLEIQRTEQGDSAMYLCASSSGLAGRTDTQYFGPGTRLTVL.

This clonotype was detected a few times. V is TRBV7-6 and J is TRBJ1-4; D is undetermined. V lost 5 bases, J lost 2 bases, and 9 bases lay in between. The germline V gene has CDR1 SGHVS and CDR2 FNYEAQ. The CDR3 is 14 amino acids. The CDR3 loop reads CASSPGSTNEKLFF. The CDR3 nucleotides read TGTGCCAGCAGCCCGGGAAGCACTAATGAAAAACTGTTTTTT.

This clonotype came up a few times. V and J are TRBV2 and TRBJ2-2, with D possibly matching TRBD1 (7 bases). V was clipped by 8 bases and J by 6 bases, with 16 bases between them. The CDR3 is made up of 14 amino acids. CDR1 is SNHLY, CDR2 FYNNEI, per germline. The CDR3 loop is CASRSTGEAGELFF. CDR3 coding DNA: TGTGCCAGCCGTAGCACAGGGGAGGCCGGGGAGCTGTTTTTT. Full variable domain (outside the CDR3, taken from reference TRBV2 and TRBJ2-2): EPEVTQTPSHQVTQMGQEVILRCVPISNHLYFYWYRQILGQKVEFLVSFYNNEISEKSEIFDDQFSVERPDGSNFTLKIRSTKLEDSAMYFCASRSTGEAGELFFGEGSRLTVL.

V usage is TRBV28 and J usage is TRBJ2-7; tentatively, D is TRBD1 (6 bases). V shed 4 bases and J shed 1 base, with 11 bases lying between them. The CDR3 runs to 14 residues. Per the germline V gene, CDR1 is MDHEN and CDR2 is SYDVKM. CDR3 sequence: CASSSLQGSYEQYV. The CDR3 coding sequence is TGTGCCAGCAGTTCCTTACAGGGTTCCTACGAGCAGTACGTC.

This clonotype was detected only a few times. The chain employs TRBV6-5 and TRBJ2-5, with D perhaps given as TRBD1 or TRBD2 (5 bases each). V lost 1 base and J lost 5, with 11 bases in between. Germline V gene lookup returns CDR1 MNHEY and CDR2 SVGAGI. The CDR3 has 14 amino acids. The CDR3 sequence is CASSYWQGAETQYF. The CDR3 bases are TGTGCCAGCAGTTACTGGCAGGGAGCGGAGACCCAGTACTTC.

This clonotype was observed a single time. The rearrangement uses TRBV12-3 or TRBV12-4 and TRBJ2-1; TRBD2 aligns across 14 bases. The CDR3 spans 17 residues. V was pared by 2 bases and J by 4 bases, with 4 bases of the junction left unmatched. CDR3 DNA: TGTGCCAGCAGTTTACCGGGACTAGCGGGAGTGTACAATGAGCAGTTCTTC. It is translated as CASSLPGLAGVYNEQFF.